This T cell receptor beta chain was found in a study of shared clonotypes between healthy human individuals. Background on the study: The study enrolled two women and a few men aged 18 to 49. Study-level points and caveats: Non-shared clonotypes were found to have lower generation probabilities than the clonotypes that were shared by all four of the sorted-subset donors. Collection of samples was limited to blood; tissue repertoires likely differ.

Germline V lookup: CDR1 SQVTM, CDR2 ANQGSEA. This CDR3 is built from 13 residues. Trimming took off 4 bases at V and 5 bases at J, with 15 bases between the two ends. Measured with immunoSEQ multiplex PCR; TCRdb has only the in-frame clones, and not every one. The sample has around 700,000 clones; 55% to 75% are singletons. This clone occurred many times. Its antigen is still unknown. This chain joins TRBV29-1 and TRBJ2-7; D might be TRBD1 (7 bases). The sequenced material came from memory CD4+ T cells sorted from blood. Subset: CD45RA-negative fraction. This TCR was recovered from a woman in her twenties or thirties in good health. This chain's CDR3 is CSVGGRGADEQYF. DNA of the CDR3: TGCAGCGTTGGAGGCAGGGGGGCCGACGAGCAGTACTTC.